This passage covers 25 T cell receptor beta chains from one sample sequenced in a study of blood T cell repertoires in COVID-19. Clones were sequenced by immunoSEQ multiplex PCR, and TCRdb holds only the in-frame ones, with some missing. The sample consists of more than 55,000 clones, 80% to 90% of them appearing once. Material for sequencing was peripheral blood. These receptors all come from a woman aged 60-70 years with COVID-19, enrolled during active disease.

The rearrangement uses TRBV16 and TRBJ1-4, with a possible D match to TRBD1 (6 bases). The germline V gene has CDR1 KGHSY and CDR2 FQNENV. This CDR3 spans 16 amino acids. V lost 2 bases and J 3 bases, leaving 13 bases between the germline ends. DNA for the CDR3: TGTGCCAGCAGCCAAACCCCCGGACAGCCTAATGAAAAACTGTTTTTT. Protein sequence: CASSQTPGQPNEKLFF.

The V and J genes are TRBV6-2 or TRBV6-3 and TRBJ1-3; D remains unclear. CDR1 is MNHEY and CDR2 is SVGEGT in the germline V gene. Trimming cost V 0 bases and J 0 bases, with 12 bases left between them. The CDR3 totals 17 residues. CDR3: CASSYSSWLNSGNTIYF. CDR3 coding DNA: TGTGCCAGCAGTTACTCCTCGTGGCTGAACTCTGGAAACACCATATATTTT.

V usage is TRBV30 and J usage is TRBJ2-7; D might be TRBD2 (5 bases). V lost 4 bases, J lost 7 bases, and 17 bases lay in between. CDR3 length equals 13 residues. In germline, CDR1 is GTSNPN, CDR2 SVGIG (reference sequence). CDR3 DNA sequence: TGTGCCTGGACTGCAGGCGGACTGGGGGAGCAGTACTTC. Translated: CAWTAGGLGEQYF.

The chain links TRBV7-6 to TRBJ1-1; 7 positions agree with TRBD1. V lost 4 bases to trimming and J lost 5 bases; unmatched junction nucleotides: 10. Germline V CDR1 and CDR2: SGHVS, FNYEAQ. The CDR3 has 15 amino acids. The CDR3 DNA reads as TGTGCCAGCAGCTATAACGACAGGGTGGGGACTGAAGCTTTCTTT. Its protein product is CASSYNDRVGTEAFF. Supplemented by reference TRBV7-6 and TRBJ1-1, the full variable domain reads GAGVSQSPRYKVTKRGQDVALRCDPISGHVSLYWYRQALGQGPEFLTYFNYEAQQDKSGLPNDRFSAERPEGSISTLTIQRTEQRDSAMYRCASSYNDRVGTEAFFGQGTRLTVV.

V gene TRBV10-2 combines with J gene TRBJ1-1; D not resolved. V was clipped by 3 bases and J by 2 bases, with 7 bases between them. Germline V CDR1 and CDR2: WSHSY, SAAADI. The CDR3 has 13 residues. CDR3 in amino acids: CASSESGNTEAFF. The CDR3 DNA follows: TGCGCCAGCAGTGAATCAGGTAACACTGAAGCTTTCTTT.

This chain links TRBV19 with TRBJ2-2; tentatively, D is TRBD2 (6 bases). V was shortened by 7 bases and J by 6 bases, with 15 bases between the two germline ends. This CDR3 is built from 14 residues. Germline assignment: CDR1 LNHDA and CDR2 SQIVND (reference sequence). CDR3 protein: CASIGSGFAGELFF. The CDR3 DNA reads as TGTGCCAGTATTGGTAGCGGATTCGCCGGGGAGCTGTTTTTT.

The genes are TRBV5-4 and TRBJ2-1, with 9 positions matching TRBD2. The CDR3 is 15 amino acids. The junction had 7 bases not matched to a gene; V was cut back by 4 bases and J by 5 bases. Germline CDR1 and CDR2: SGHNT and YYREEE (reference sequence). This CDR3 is CASSTGTSINNEQFF. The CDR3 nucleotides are TGTGCCAGCAGCACCGGGACTAGCATCAACAATGAGCAGTTCTTC.

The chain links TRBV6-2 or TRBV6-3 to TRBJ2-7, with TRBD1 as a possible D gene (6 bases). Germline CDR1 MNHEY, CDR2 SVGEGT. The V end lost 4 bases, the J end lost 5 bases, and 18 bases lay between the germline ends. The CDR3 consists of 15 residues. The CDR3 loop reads CASSSWGPSRDEQYF. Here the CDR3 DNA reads TGTGCCAGCAGTTCCTGGGGGCCCAGCAGGGACGAGCAGTACTTC.

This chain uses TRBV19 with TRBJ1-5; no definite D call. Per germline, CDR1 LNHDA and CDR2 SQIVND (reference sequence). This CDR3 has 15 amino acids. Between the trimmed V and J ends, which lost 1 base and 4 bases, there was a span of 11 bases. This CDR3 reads CASSIVVGGNQPQHF. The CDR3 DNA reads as TGTGCCAGTAGTATAGTGGTCGGCGGAAATCAGCCCCAGCATTTT. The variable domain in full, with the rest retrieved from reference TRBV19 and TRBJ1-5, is DGGITQSPKYLFRKEGQNVTLSCEQNLNHDAMYWYRQDPGQGLRLIYYSQIVNDFQKGDIAEGYSVSREKKESFPLTVTSAQKNPTAFYLCASSIVVGGNQPQHFGDGTRLSIL.

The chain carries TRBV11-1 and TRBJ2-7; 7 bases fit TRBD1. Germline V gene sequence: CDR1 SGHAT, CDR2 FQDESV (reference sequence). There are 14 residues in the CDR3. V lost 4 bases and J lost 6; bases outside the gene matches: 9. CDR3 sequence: CASSSGQVGREQYF. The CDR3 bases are TGTGCCAGCAGCTCAGGACAGGTGGGTCGCGAGCAGTACTTC.

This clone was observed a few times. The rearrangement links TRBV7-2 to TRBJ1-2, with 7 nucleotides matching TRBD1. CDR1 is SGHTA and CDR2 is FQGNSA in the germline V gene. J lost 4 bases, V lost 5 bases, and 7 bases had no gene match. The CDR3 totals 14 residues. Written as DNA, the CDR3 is TGTGCCAGCAGCCCAAACAGGGGACCCTATGGCTACACCTTC. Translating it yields CASSPNRGPYGYTF.

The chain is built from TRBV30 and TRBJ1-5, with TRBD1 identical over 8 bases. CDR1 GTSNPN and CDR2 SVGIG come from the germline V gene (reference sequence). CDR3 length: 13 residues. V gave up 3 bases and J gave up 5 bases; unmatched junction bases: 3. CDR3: CAWRDRVDQPQHF. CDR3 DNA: TGTGCCTGGAGGGACAGGGTGGATCAGCCCCAGCATTTT.

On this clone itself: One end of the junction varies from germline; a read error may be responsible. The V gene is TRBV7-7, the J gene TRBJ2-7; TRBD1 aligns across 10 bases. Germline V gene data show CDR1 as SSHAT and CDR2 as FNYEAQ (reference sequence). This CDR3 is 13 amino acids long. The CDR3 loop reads CASSHDRGLEQYF. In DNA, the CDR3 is TGTGCTAGCAGCCACGACAGGGGGCTTGAGCAGTACTTC.

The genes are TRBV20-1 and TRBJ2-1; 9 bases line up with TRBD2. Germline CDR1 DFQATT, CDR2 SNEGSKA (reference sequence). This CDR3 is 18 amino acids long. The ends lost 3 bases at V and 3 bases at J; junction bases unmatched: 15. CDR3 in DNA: TGCAGTGCTAGTTCGGAAGCGGGAGGCCCAGGGGGCTACAATGAGCAGTTCTTC. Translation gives CSASSEAGGPGGYNEQFF.

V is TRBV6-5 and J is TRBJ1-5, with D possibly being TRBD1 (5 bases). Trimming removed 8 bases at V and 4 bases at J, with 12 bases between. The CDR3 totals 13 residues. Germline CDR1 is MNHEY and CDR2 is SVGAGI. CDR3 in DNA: TGTGCCAGCGCGCAGGGACTAAATCAGCCCCAGCATTTT. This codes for CASAQGLNQPQHF.

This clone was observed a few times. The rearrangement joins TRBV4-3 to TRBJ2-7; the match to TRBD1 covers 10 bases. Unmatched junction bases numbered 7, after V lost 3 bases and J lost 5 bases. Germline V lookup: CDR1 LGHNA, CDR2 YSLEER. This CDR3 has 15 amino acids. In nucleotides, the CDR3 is TGCGCCAGCAGCCAGGGACAGGGGTCGGGCAACGAGCAGTACTTC. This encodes CASSQGQGSGNEQYF.

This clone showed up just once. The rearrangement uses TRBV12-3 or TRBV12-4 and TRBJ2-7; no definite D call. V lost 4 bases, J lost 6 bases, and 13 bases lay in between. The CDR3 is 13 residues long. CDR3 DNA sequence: TGTGCCAGCAGTTCCTTTGAGCCCGGCGAGCAGTACTTC. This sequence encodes CASSSFEPGEQYF.

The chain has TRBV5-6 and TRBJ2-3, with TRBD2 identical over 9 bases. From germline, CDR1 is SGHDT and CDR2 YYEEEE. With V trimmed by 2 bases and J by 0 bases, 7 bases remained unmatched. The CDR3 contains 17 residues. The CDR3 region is CASSFRASGISTDTQYF. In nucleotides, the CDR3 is TGTGCCAGCAGCTTCCGGGCTAGCGGGATTAGCACAGATACGCAGTATTTT.

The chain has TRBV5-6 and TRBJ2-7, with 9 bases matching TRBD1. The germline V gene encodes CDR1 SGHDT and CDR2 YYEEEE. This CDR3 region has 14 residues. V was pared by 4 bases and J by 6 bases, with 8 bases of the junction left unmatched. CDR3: CASSRTGVEFEQYF. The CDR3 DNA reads TGTGCCAGCAGCCGGACAGGGGTTGAATTCGAGCAGTACTTC. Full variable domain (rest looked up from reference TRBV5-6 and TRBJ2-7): DAGVTQSPTHLIKTRGQQVTLRCSPKSGHDTVSWYQQALGQGPQFIFQYYEEEERQRGNFPDRFSGHQFPNYSSELNVNALLLGDSALYLCASSRTGVEFEQYFGPGTRLTVT.

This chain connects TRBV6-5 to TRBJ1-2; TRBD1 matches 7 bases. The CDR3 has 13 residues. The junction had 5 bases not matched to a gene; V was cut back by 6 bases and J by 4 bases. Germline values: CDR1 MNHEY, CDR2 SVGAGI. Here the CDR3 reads CASSQGQLYGYTF. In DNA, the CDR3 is TGTGCCAGCAGCCAGGGACAGCTCTATGGCTACACCTTC.

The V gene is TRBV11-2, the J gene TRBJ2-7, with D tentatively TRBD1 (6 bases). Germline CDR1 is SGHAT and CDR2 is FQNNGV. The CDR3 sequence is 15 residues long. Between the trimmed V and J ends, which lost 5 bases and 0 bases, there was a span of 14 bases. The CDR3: CASSQGSGPSYEQYF. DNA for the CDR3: TGTGCCAGCAGCCAGGGGTCGGGACCCTCCTACGAGCAGTACTTC.

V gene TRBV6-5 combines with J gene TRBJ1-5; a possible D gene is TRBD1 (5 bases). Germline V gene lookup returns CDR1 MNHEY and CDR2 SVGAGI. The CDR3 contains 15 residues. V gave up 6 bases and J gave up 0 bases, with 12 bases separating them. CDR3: CASSRGHDSNQPQHF. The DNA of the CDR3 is TGTGCCAGCAGCCGCGGACACGATAGCAATCAGCCCCAGCATTTT.

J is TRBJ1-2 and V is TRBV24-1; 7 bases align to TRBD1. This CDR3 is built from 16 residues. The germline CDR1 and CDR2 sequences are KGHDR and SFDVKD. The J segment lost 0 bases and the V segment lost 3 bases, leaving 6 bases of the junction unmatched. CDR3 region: CATSDTGTEANYGYTF. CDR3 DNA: TGTGCCACCAGTGATACCGGGACAGAAGCTAACTATGGCTACACCTTC.

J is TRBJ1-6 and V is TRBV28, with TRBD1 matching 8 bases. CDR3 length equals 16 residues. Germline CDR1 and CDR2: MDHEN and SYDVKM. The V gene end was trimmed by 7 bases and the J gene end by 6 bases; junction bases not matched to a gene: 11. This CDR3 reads CASKTGEGAGNSPLHF. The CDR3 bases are TGTGCCAGCAAGACAGGGGAAGGTGCTGGTAATTCACCCCTCCACTTT.

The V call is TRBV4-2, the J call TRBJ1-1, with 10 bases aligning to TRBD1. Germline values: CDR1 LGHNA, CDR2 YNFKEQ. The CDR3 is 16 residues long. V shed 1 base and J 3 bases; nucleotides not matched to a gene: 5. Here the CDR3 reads CASSQALGQGHTEAFF. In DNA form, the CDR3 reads TGTGCCAGCAGCCAAGCCCTGGGACAGGGGCACACTGAAGCTTTCTTT.